This T cell receptor beta chain was found in a study of CD8 T cells in Susac syndrome. CDR1 and CDR2 from the germline V gene are MNHEY and SMNVEV (reference sequence). This CDR3 has 13 amino acids. V was shortened by 3 bases and J by 0 bases, with 6 bases between the two germline ends. This clonotype occurred once. An input of roughly 0.5 to 1 ug of RNA was subjected to reverse transcription using random hexamers. Amplification of TCR beta CDR3 by immunoSEQ multiplex PCR spanned 54 Vbeta and 13 Jbeta. Via MiXCR, TCRdb re-called the immunoSEQ multiplex PCR reads, giving one row per CDR3 protein. Counted here are about 76,000 distinct CDR3 sequences, 90% to 95% occurring once; the ten biggest clones make up less than 0.55%.

The clonotype comes from a human donor with multiple sclerosis. The material sequenced was CD8+ T cells from PBMCs. This chain links TRBV27 with TRBJ2-7; D call uncertain. In DNA, the CDR3 is TGTGCCAGCAGTTTGGCCCTCTCCTACGAGCAGTACTTC. Translation gives CASSLALSYEQYF.